This passage covers 9 T cell receptor beta chains from one sample sequenced in a study of glioma-infiltrating T cells after dendritic cell vaccination. The protocol was immunoSEQ multiplex PCR, while the TCRdb copy is restricted to in-frame clones and leaves out a portion. The sample holds about 50,000 clones, roughly 90% seen once. This sample's time point: after dendritic cell vaccination, including at tumor progression/relapse. The source was blood, collected after dendritic cell vaccination. These TCRs come from a human donor with glioblastoma.

The chain recombines TRBV7-2 with TRBJ1-2; D uncertain. Looked up from germline, CDR1 is SGHTA and CDR2 is FQGNSA. The CDR3 length is 14 residues. The ends were cut back, 7 bases at V and 3 bases at J, with 15 bases in the middle. CDR3 protein: CASTFSRSDYGYTF. In DNA form, the CDR3 reads TGTGCCAGCACCTTTAGTCGGAGCGACTATGGCTACACCTTC. Combining the CDR3 with reference TRBV7-2 and TRBJ1-2 gives the whole variable domain GAGVSQSPSNKVTEKGKDVELRCDPISGHTALYWYRQSLGQGLEFLIYFQGNSAPDKSGLPSDRFSAERTGGSVSTLTIQRTQQEDSAVYLCASTFSRSDYGYTFGSGTRLTVV.

This clone occurred a few times. The chain links TRBV7-2 to TRBJ1-3; TRBD1 might be the D (6 bases). This CDR3 has 15 amino acids. Germline V gives CDR1 SGHTA, CDR2 FQGNSA. V shed 1 base and J shed 2 bases, with 9 bases lying between them. This CDR3 reads CASSLDRVTGNTIYF. The CDR3 coding sequence is TGTGCCAGCAGCTTAGACAGGGTAACTGGAAACACCATATATTTT.

The chain recombines TRBV6-6 with TRBJ1-1; a possible D gene is TRBD1 (5 bases). CDR1 and CDR2 (germline): MNHNY, SVGAGI (reference sequence). CDR3 size: 11 residues. The V gene lost 7 bases and the J gene lost 7 bases, with 10 bases spanning the gap. In DNA form, the CDR3 reads TGTGCCAGCAAAAGGCAGGGTGAAGCTTTCTTT. It is translated as CASKRQGEAFF.

DNA for the CDR3: TGCAGCGTTGATGGGACTAGCGGGAGCCCGTACAATGAGCAGTTCTTC. Residues: CSVDGTSGSPYNEQFF. The chain couples TRBV29-1 to TRBJ2-1; 14 positions agree with TRBD2. J gave up 4 bases and V 3 bases, and 5 bases lay outside the gene matches. This CDR3 has 16 amino acids. Germline CDR1 reads SQVTM; CDR2 reads ANQGSEA.

The chain's CDR3 is CASSLLFTGPDSYGYTF. Written as DNA, the CDR3 is TGTGCCAGCAGTTTACTCTTTACAGGGCCTGATTCCTATGGCTACACCTTC. V and J are TRBV28 and TRBJ1-2; tentatively, D is TRBD1 (6 bases). From germline, CDR1 is MDHEN and CDR2 SYDVKM. The CDR3 covers 17 residues. V was cut by 2 bases and J by 4 bases, with 20 bases left in between.

This chain links TRBV25-1 with TRBJ1-1; TRBD1 aligns across 8 bases. V trimming: 7 bases; J trimming: 1 base; junction bases outside the gene matches: 5. The germline gives CDR1 MGHDK, CDR2 SYGVNS. This CDR3 region has 14 residues. The CDR3 nucleotides read TGTGCCAGCACCCAGACAGGGGCGAACACTGAAGCTTTCTTT. Protein: CASTQTGANTEAFF.

V usage is TRBV7-9 and J usage is TRBJ1-2; 11 bases match TRBD1. The CDR3 is made up of 17 amino acids. The junction had 9 bases not matched to a gene; V was cut back by 6 bases and J by 0 bases. From germline, CDR1 is SEHNR and CDR2 FQNEAQ (reference sequence). The CDR3 reads CASRRGQGESPNYGYTF. The CDR3 DNA is TGTGCCAGCAGGAGGGGACAGGGGGAATCCCCTAACTATGGCTACACCTTC.

This clone was seen only once. V gene TRBV9 combines with J gene TRBJ2-7; 7 bases map to TRBD1. The CDR3 is 13 amino acids. After removal of 7 bases from V and 0 bases from J, the junction contained 4 bases not matched to a gene. Germline lookup yields CDR1 SGDLS and CDR2 YYNGEE. In DNA form, the CDR3 reads TGTGCCAGCGGGACAGCTGACTCCTACGAGCAGTACTTC. Its protein is CASGTADSYEQYF.

The J gene is TRBJ2-1, the V gene TRBV15; D possibly corresponds to TRBD1 (6 bases). CDR1 is LNHNV, CDR2 YYDKDF, per germline (reference sequence). The V and J ends lost 0 bases and 5 bases respectively, with 17 bases between them. The CDR3 runs to 17 residues. The CDR3 bases are TGTGCCACCAGCAGAGATACGGGCTACAGGGTAGACAATGAGCAGTTCTTC. Translating it yields CATSRDTGYRVDNEQFF.